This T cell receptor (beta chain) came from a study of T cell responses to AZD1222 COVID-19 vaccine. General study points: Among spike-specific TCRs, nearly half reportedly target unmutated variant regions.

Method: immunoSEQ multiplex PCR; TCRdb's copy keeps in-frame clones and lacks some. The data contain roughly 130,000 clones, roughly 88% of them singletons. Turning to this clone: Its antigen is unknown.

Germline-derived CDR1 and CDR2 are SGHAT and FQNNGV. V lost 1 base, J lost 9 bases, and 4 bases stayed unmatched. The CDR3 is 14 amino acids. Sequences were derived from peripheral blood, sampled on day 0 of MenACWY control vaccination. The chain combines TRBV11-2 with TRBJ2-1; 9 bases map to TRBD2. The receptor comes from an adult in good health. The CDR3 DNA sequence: TGTGCCAGCAGCTTAGGGAATAGCGGGAGTGAGCAGTTCTTC. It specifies CASSLGNSGSEQFF.